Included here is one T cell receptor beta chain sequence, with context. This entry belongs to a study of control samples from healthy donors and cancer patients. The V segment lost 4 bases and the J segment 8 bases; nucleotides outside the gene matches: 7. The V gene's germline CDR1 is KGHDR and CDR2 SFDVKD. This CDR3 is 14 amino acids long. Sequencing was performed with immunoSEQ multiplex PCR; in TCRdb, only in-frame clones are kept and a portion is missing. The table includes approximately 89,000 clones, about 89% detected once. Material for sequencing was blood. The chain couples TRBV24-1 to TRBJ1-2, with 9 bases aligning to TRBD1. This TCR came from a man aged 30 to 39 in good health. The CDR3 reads CATSEPGQGKGYTF. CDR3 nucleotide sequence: TGTGCCACCAGTGAACCGGGACAGGGTAAAGGCTACACCTTC.